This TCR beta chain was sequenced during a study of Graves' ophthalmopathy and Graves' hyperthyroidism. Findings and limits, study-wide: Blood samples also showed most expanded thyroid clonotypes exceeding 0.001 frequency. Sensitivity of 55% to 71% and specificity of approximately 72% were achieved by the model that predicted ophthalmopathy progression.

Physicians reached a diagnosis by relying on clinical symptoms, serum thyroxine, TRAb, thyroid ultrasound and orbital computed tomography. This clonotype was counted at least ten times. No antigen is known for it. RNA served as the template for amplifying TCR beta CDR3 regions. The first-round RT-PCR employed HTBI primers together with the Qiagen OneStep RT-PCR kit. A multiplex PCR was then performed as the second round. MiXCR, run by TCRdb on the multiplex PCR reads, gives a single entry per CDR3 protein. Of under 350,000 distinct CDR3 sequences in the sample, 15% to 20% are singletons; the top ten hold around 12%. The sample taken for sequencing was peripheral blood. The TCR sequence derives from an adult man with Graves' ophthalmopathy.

This CDR3 reads CAITPGGGQGAYEQYF. The CDR3 DNA reads as TGTGCCATCACCCCCGGGGGGGGGCAGGGGGCTTACGAGCAGTACTTC. V gene TRBV10-3 combines with J gene TRBJ2-7; D assignment may be TRBD1 or TRBD2 (8 bases each). The CDR3 length is 16 residues. Trimming took 7 bases from V and 4 from J, leaving 23 bases between them. Germline lookup yields CDR1 ENHRY and CDR2 SYGVKD.